This T cell receptor (beta chain) was recorded in a study of response to subunit inactivated influenza vaccine. TCRdb recomputed calls from the RT-PCR reads with MiXCR, one row per CDR3 protein. The sample has around 530,000 distinct CDR3 sequences, 10% to 15% seen once. V lost 4 bases to trimming and J lost 5 bases, with 24 bases between them. The CDR3 contains 17 residues. Germline CDR1 MNHEY, CDR2 SMNVEV (reference sequence). General observations from the study: A suggestion made by the authors is that each seasonal influenza vaccination recruits few new T cells.

About this clonotype itself: The antigen is unknown.

This rearrangement joins TRBV27 to TRBJ2-7, with D maybe TRBD2 (5 bases). This clonotype originated in a man aged 50 or older who received an inactivated influenza vaccine. The input for sequencing was PBMCs from blood, taken on the day of vaccination. This CDR3 is CASSSLKNTAVRDEQYF. DNA of the CDR3: TGTGCCAGCAGTTCCCTGAAAAATACCGCGGTGCGGGACGAGCAGTACTTC.